What follows are 4 T cell receptor beta chains derived from one specimen sequenced in a study of T-cell reconstitution after alpha-beta-depleted transplantation in children. Preparation of the TCRbeta library involved a method that used unique molecular identifiers. TCRdb fed the PCR reads into MiXCR, producing one record per CDR3 protein. The sample lists around 200,000 distinct CDR3 sequences; more than 6.5% were seen once. The sample was PBMCs from the stem cell graft donor, taken from the stem cell graft. These receptors were collected from a human donor who donated a stem cell graft to a child with Wiskott-Aldrich syndrome.

The chain carries TRBV28 and TRBJ2-7, with a tentative D call TRBD1 (6 bases). V lost 8 bases and J 4 bases, leaving 9 bases between the germline ends. The CDR3 is made up of 11 amino acids. Germline V lookup: CDR1 MDHEN, CDR2 SYDVKM. The CDR3 here is CASAGVYEQYF. As DNA, the CDR3 is TGTGCCAGCGCAGGGGTATACGAGCAGTACTTC.

In its sample, this clonotype was seen many times. V gene TRBV15 combines with J gene TRBJ2-3, with D unclear. The CDR3 totals 13 residues. From germline, CDR1 is LNHNV and CDR2 YYDKDF (reference sequence). V was shortened by 5 bases and J by 2 bases, with 8 bases between the two germline ends. The CDR3 loop is CATSGPLTDTQYF. DNA of the CDR3: TGTGCCACCAGCGGGCCGCTCACAGATACGCAGTATTTT.

There are many counts of this clonotype. The chain carries TRBV12-3 or TRBV12-4 and TRBJ2-2, with D maybe TRBD1 (6 bases). V was clipped by 8 bases and J by 0 bases, with 13 bases between them. The CDR3 contains 15 residues. CDR3 residues: CASQRQVANTGELFF. DNA of the CDR3: TGTGCCAGCCAGAGACAGGTCGCGAACACCGGGGAGCTGTTTTTT.

This clonotype was picked up many times. V and J are TRBV11-3 and TRBJ2-1; D is perhaps TRBD1 or TRBD2 (9 bases each). The V gene's germline CDR1 is SGHNT and CDR2 YENEEA. The CDR3 loop spans 17 amino acids. The V end was cut by 5 bases, the J end by 9 bases, with 26 bases between. The CDR3 here is CASSPHRTGAGGSEQFF. The CDR3 nucleotides are TGTGCCAGCAGCCCACATAGGACAGGGGCGGGGGGGTCTGAGCAGTTCTTC.